This T cell receptor beta chain is from a study of cytomegalovirus exposure and HLA in healthy donors. PCR was performed using 60 Vbeta and 13 Jbeta primers. The table came from immunoSEQ multiplex PCR; TCRdb's copy has only in-frame clones and leaves some out. This table holds around 97,000 clones, 9.4% found once. Germline values: CDR1 SGHRS, CDR2 YFSETQ. The CDR3 consists of 15 residues. V gave up 4 bases and J gave up 1 base; unmatched junction bases: 7. The chain links TRBV5-1 to TRBJ1-1, with 7 positions matching TRBD1. The sequencing input was PBMCs. The clonotype comes from a man aged 50 to 59 in good health and CMV-seropositive. The CDR3 protein is CASSTTGTENTEAFF. CDR3 in DNA: TGCGCCAGCAGCACAACCGGGACAGAGAACACTGAAGCTTTCTTT.